This T cell receptor (beta chain) was retrieved from a study of cytomegalovirus exposure and HLA in healthy donors. Study overall: Out of about 410 genotyped donors, less than 90% belonged to the Caucasian-associated ancestry cluster.

Comment on this clone: The antigen is not known.

The study ran its PCR with 60 Vbeta and 13 Jbeta primers. Sequencing was performed with immunoSEQ multiplex PCR; in TCRdb, only in-frame clones are kept and a portion is missing. The table has tens of thousands of clones, approximately 71% seen once. The CDR3 has 15 residues. V lost 0 bases, J lost 4 bases, and 12 bases lay in between. Germline V gene sequence: CDR1 KGHSH, CDR2 LQKENI. General study findings and limits: In a later analysis, specific HLA alleles were associated with more than 15,000 TCR beta sequences at a 0.05 false discovery rate. As a later analysis showed, a missense DCLRE1C variant was linked to trimming of TCR beta V- and J-genes. Among CMV-associated TCR beta chains, most appeared HLA-restricted in a later analysis.

Specimen: PBMCs. The sequence was obtained from a man aged 25 to 40 in good health and CMV-seronegative. The chain is built from TRBV18 and TRBJ1-2, with unresolved D. The CDR3 DNA sequence: TGTGCCAGCTCACCACCGGGCGGTCGGGGCTATGGCTACACCTTC. Translated: CASSPPGGRGYGYTF.